This passage covers 12 T cell receptor beta chains from one sample sequenced in a study of cytomegalovirus exposure and HLA in healthy donors. Primers: 60 Vbeta forward and 13 Jbeta reverse. This table comes from immunoSEQ multiplex PCR, and its TCRdb copy is limited to in-frame clones, with some not included. The table lists 150,000 to 200,000 clones, approximately 84% of them singletons, with approximately 6% in the top ten. Sample: PBMCs. All receptors derive from a woman aged 30 to 39 in good health and CMV-seropositive.

This clone has a count of ten or more. This rearrangement joins TRBV5-6 to TRBJ1-1; TRBD1 is a possible D gene (5 bases). The germline V and J ends were trimmed by 1 base and 4 bases, with 8 bases remaining between them. Germline V CDR1 and CDR2: SGHDT, YYEEEE. The CDR3 consists of 13 residues. The CDR3 DNA is TGTGCCAGCAGCTTGACAGGCTTCACTGAAGCTTTCTTT. As protein: CASSLTGFTEAFF.

The J gene is TRBJ2-3, the V gene TRBV4-3, with D possibly being TRBD2 (6 bases). From germline, CDR1 is LGHNA and CDR2 YSLEER. The CDR3 sequence is 16 residues long. The V end was cut by 0 bases, the J end by 5 bases, with 15 bases between. The DNA of the CDR3 is TGCGCCAGCAGCCAAGAAAGGGCTCTGGGAGGAGATACGCAGTATTTT. Protein product: CASSQERALGGDTQYF.

This clone was recorded a few times. The V gene is TRBV7-9, the J gene TRBJ2-2, with 7 bases lining up with TRBD2. CDR1 is SEHNR, CDR2 FQNEAQ, per germline (reference sequence). The CDR3 is 18 residues long. With 3 bases clipped from V and 0 bases from J, the junction kept 10 bases outside the gene matches. The DNA for the CDR3 is TGTGCCAGCAGCTTGAACAGACTAGCCGATCCGAACACCGGGGAGCTGTTTTTT. Its translation is CASSLNRLADPNTGELFF. The full variable domain, its missing parts supplied by reference TRBV7-9 and TRBJ2-2, is DTGVSQNPRHKITKRGQNVTFRCDPISEHNRLYWYRQTLGQGPEFLTYFQNEAQLEKSRLLSDRFSAERPKGSFSTLEIQRTEQGDSAMYLCASSLNRLADPNTGELFFGEGSRLTVL.

In this sample, this clone turned up once. The rearrangement links TRBV15 to TRBJ2-7, with D perhaps matching TRBD2 (6 bases). Between the trimmed V and J ends, which lost 0 bases and 0 bases, there was a span of 9 bases. The germline V gene encodes CDR1 LNHNV and CDR2 YYDKDF (reference sequence). The CDR3 sequence is 15 residues long. The CDR3: CATSRDFGSSYEQYF. The CDR3, as DNA: TGTGCCACCAGCAGAGATTTCGGGAGCTCCTACGAGCAGTACTTC.

The rearrangement uses TRBV14 and TRBJ2-3; D is perhaps TRBD2 (6 bases). Germline CDR1 and CDR2: SGHDN and FVKESK. CDR3 length: 16 amino acids. Between the trimmed V and J ends, which lost 4 bases and 5 bases, there was a span of 19 bases. The CDR3 DNA follows: TGTGCCAGCAGCCCCATTGATACGGGAGTTTTAGATACGCAGTATTTT. Encoded protein: CASSPIDTGVLDTQYF.

This chain joins TRBV6-6 and TRBJ2-7; 8 bases fit TRBD2. J gave up 3 bases and V 6 bases, and 10 bases lay outside the gene matches. The CDR3 totals 15 residues. Germline V gives CDR1 MNHNY, CDR2 SVGAGI (reference sequence). The CDR3 DNA follows: TGTGCCAGCAGCTCCCCACGGGGGGGTAACTACGAGCAGTACTTC. Protein sequence: CASSSPRGGNYEQYF.

CDR3 protein: CASSSPGIMNTEAFF. The CDR3 DNA reads TGTGCCAGCAGCTCGCCAGGGATTATGAACACTGAAGCTTTCTTT. The chain recombines TRBV7-9 with TRBJ1-1; D is perhaps TRBD1 (5 bases). The CDR3 extends over 15 amino acids. Germline V gives CDR1 SEHNR, CDR2 FQNEAQ (reference sequence). V was shortened by 4 bases and J by 0 bases, with 12 bases between the two germline ends. The full variable domain, its missing parts supplied by reference TRBV7-9 and TRBJ1-1, is DTGVSQNPRHKITKRGQNVTFRCDPISEHNRLYWYRQTLGQGPEFLTYFQNEAQLEKSRLLSDRFSAERPKGSFSTLEIQRTEQGDSAMYLCASSSPGIMNTEAFFGQGTRLTVV.

The CDR3 loop is CASVLGGTQYF. Written as DNA, the CDR3 is TGTGCCAGCGTCCTGGGGGGAACCCAGTACTTC. The chain couples TRBV6-1 to TRBJ2-5, with D perhaps matching TRBD2 (6 bases). Germline V CDR1 and CDR2: MNHNS, SASEGT. With 8 bases removed from V and 8 bases from J, the gap between germline ends came to 12 bases. The CDR3 covers 11 residues.

The rearrangement joins TRBV6-1 to TRBJ1-5; TRBD1 might be the D (6 bases). The length of the CDR3 is 14 residues. In germline, CDR1 is MNHNS, CDR2 SASEGT. V lost 4 bases, J lost 7 bases, and 14 bases lay in between. The CDR3 here is CASSVDTGFQPQHF. CDR3 nucleotides: TGTGCCAGCAGTGTGGATACAGGGTTCCAGCCCCAGCATTTT.

With respect to this clone: Other DNA sequences from this sample encode an identical CDR3 as well. The gene calls are TRBV5-4 and TRBJ2-7; D perhaps matches TRBD2 (6 bases). V was cut by 3 bases and J by 7 bases, with 8 bases left in between. The CDR3 extends over 11 amino acids. Germline V gene data show CDR1 as SGHNT and CDR2 as YYREEE (reference sequence). The CDR3 loop is CASSSGGEQYF. CDR3 in DNA: TGTGCCAGCAGCTCCGGGGGAGAGCAGTACTTC.

The chain links TRBV5-1 to TRBJ2-7; the match to TRBD1 covers 8 bases. V shed 3 bases and J 6 bases; nucleotides not matched to a gene: 11. From germline, CDR1 is SGHRS and CDR2 YFSETQ. CDR3 length: 15 residues. The CDR3 sequence: CASSSAPVTGVEQYF. Here the CDR3 DNA reads TGCGCCAGCAGCTCGGCCCCTGTGACAGGGGTCGAGCAGTACTTC.

V is TRBV28 and J is TRBJ2-5; tentatively, D is TRBD1 (6 bases). Trimming left V 7 bases short and J 4 bases short, with 10 bases between. This CDR3 has 12 residues. CDR1 MDHEN and CDR2 SYDVKM come from the germline V gene. CDR3: CASKEGGETQYF. The CDR3 DNA sequence: TGTGCCAGCAAGGAAGGGGGAGAGACCCAGTACTTC.